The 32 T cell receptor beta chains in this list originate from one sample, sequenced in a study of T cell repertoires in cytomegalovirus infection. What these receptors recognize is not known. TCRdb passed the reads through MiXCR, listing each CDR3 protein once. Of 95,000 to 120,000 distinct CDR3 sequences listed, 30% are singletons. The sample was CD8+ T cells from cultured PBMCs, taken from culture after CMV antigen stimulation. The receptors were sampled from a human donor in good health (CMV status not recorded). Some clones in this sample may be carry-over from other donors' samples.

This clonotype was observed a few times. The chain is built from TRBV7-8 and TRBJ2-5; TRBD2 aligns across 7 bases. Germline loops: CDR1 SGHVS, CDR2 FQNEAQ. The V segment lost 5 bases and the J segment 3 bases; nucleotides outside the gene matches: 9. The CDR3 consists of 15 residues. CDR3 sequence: CASSARPGLEETQYF. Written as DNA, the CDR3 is TGTGCCAGCAGCGCCCGACCTGGACTAGAAGAGACCCAGTACTTC.

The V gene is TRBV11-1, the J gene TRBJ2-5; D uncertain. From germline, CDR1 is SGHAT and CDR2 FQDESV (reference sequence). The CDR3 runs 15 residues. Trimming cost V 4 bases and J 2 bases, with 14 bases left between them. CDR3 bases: TGTGCCAGCAGCTCCCGCGGCCCCCAGCAAGAGACCCAGTACTTC. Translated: CASSSRGPQQETQYF.

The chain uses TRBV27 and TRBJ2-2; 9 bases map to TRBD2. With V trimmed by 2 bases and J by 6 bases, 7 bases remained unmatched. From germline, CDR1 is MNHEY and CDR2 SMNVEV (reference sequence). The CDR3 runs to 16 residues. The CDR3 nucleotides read TGTGCCAGCAGTTTAGGAGCTAGCGGGGCGTCCGGGGAGCTGTTTTTT. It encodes CASSLGASGASGELFF.

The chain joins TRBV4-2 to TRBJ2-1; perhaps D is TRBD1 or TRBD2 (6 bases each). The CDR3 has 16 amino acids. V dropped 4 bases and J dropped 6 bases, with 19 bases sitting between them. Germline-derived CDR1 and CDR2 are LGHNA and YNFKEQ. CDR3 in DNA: TGTGCCAGCAGCCTCTCCGGGGGCCCAGGCGGCAATGAGCAGTTCTTC. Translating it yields CASSLSGGPGGNEQFF.

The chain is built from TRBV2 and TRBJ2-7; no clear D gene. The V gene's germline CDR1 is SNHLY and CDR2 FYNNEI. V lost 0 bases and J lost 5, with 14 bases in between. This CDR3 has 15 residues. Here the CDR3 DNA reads TGTGCCAGCAGTGAAGCGCAAGACCCCCGAAACGAGCAGTACTTC. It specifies CASSEAQDPRNEQYF.

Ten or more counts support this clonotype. CDR3 bases: TGTGCCAGCAGCTTAAAAGGCGGGGGTGGCTACAATGAGCAGTTCTTC. Protein product: CASSLKGGGGYNEQFF. The rearrangement uses TRBV7-6 and TRBJ2-1; TRBD2 aligns across 7 bases. Germline V CDR1 and CDR2: SGHVS, FNYEAQ. The trim removed 2 bases at V and 3 bases at J, leaving 7 bases unmatched. This CDR3 has 16 residues.

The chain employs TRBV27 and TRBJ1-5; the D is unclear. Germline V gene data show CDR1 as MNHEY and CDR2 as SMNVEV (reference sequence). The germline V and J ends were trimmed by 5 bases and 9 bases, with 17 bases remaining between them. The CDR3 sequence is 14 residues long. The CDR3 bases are TGTGCCAGCAGTCCTTCTAGTCCAGCCCGGCCCCAGCATTTT. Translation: CASSPSSPARPQHF.

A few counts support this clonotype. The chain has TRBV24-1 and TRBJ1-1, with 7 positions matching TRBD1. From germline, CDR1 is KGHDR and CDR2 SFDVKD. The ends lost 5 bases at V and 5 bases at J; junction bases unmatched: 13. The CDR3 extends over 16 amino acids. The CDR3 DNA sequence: TGTGCCACCAGTGGGGGCAGGGGGTGGACGAGGACTGAAGCTTTCTTT. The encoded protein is CATSGGRGWTRTEAFF.

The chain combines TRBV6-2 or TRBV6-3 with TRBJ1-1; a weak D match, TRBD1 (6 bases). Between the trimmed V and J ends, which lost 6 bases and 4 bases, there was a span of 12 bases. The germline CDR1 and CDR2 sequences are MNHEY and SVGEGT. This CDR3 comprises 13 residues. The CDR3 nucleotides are TGTGCCAGCAGGGTTGGGGGGCTCACTGAAGCTTTCTTT. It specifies CASRVGGLTEAFF.

The chain's CDR3 is CASSYSGTSGFNEQFF. CDR3 in DNA: TGTGCCAGCAGTTACTCAGGGACTAGCGGGTTCAATGAGCAGTTCTTC. The chain couples TRBV6-6 to TRBJ2-1; TRBD2 matches at 12 bases. Trimming at V came to 0 bases and at J to 6 bases, leaving 3 bases not matched to a gene. The CDR3 contains 16 residues. Germline loops: CDR1 MNHNY, CDR2 SVGAGI (reference sequence).

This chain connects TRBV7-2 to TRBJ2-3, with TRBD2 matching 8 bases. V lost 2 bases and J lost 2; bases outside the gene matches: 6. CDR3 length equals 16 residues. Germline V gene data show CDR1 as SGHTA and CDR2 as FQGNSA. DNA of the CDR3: TGTGCCAGCAGCTTAACCAGCGGGGGACCCACAGATACGCAGTATTTT. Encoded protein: CASSLTSGGPTDTQYF.

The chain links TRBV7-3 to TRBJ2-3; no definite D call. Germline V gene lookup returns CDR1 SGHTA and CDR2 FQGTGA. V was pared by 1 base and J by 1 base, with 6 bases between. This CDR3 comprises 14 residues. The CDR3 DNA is TGTGCCAGCAGCTTAATTTCAGGCACAGATACGCAGTATTTT. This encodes CASSLISGTDTQYF.

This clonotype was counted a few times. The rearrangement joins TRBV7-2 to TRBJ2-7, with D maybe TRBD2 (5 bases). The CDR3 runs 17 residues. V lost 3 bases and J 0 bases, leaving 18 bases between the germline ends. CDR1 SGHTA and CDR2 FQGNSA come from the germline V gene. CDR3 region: CASSFWARVSPSYEQYF. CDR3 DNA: TGTGCCAGCAGCTTTTGGGCGCGGGTTTCCCCCTCCTACGAGCAGTACTTC.

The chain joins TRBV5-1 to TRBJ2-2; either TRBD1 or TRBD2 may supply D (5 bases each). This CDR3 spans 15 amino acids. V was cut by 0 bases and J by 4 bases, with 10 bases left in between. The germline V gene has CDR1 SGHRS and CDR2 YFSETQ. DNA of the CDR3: TGCGCCAGCAGCTTGGCCGGGGCCGTCACCGGGGAGCTGTTTTTT. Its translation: CASSLAGAVTGELFF.

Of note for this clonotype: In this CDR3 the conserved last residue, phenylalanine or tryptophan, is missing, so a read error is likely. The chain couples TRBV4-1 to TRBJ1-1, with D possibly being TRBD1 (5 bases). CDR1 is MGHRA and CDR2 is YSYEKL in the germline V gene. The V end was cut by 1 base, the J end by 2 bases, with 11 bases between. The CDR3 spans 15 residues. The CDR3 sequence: CASSQVVGGNTEAFY. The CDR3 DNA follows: TGCGCCAGCAGCCAAGTGGTCGGGGGAAACACTGAAGCTTTCTAT.

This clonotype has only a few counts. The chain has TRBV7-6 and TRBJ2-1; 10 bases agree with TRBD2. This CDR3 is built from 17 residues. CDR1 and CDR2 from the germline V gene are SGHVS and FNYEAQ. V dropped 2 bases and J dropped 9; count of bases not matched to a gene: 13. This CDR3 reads CASSLPRGAGGLGEQFF. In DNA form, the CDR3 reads TGTGCCAGCAGCTTACCCCGGGGAGCGGGGGGGCTAGGTGAGCAGTTCTTC.

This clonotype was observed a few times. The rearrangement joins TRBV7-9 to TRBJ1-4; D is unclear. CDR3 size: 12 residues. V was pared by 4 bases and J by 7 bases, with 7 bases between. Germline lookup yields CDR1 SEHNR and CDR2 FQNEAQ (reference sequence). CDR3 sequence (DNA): TGTGCCAGCAGCTCGCTGAGTGAAAAACTGTTTTTT. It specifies CASSSLSEKLFF. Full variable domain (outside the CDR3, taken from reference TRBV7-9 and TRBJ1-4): DTGVSQNPRHKITKRGQNVTFRCDPISEHNRLYWYRQTLGQGPEFLTYFQNEAQLEKSRLLSDRFSAERPKGSFSTLEIQRTEQGDSAMYLCASSSLSEKLFFGSGTQLSVL.

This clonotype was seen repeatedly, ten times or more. CDR3 in DNA: TGTGCCAGCAGCTTTTTGGGGTCCTACGAGCAGTACTTC. It translates to CASSFLGSYEQYF. The chain couples TRBV7-6 to TRBJ2-7, with unresolved D. The CDR3 covers 13 residues. Deletions cut 3 bases from V and 1 base from J, with 7 bases between. CDR1 is SGHVS, CDR2 FNYEAQ, per germline.

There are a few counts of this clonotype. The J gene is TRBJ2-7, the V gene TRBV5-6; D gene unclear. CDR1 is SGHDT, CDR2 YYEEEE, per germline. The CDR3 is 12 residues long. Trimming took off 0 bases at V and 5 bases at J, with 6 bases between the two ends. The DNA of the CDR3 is TGTGCCAGCAGCTTGGTCTACCACGAGCAGTACTTC. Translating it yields CASSLVYHEQYF.

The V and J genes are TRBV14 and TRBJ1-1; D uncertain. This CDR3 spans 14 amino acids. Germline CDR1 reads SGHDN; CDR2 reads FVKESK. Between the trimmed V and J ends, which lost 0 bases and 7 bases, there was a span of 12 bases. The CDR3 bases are TGTGCCAGCAGCCAAGATCTCTGGCACATTGAAGCTTTCTTT. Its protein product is CASSQDLWHIEAFF.

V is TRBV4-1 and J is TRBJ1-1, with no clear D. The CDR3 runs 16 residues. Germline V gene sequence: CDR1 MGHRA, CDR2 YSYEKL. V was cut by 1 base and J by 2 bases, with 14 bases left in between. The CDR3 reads CASSQAGSGPNTEAFF. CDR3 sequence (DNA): TGCGCCAGCAGCCAAGCTGGAAGCGGGCCTAACACTGAAGCTTTCTTT.

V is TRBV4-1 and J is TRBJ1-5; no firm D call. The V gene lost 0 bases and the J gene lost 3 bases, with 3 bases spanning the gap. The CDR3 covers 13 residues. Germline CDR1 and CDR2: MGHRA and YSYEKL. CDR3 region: CASSQDLNQPQHF. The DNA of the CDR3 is TGCGCCAGCAGCCAAGATCTCAATCAGCCCCAGCATTTT.

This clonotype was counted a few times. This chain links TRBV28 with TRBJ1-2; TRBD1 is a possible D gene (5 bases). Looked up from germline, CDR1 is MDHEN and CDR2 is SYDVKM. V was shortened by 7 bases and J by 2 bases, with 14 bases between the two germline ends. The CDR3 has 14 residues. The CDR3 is CASTLGPGNYGYTF. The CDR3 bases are TGTGCCAGCACCCTGGGACCGGGAAACTATGGCTACACCTTC.

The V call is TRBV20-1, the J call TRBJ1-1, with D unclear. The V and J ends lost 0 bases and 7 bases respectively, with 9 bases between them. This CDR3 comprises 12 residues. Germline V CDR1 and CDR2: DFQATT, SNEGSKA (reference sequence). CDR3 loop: CSARDRTHEAFF. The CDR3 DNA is TGCAGTGCTAGAGACCGTACTCATGAAGCTTTCTTT.

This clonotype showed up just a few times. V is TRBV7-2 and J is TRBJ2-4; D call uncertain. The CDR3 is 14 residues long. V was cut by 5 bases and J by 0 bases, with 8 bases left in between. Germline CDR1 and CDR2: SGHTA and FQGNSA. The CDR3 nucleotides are TGTGCCAGCAGCAGGGCTCTAGCCAAAAACATTCAGTACTTC. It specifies CASSRALAKNIQYF.

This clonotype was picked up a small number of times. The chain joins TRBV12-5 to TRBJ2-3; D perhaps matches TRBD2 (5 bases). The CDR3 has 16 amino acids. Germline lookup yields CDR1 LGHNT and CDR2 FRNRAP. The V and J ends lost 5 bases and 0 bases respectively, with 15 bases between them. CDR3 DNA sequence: TGTGCTAGTGGTCCTGGCGGGCGGCTAAGCACAGATACGCAGTATTTT. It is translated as CASGPGGRLSTDTQYF.

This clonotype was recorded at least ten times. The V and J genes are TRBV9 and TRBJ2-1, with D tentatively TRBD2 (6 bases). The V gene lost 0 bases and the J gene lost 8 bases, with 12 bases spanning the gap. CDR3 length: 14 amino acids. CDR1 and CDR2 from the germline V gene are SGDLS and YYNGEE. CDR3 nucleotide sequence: TGTGCCAGCAGCGTAGCTTCTCCGGGGGATGAGCAGTTCTTC. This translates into CASSVASPGDEQFF.

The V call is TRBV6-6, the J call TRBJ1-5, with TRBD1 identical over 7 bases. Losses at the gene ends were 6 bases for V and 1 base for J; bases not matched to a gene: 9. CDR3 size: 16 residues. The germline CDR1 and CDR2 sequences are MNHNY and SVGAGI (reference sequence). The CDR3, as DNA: TGTGCCAGCAGCCAAATTCAGGGGGAGAGCAATCAGCCCCAGCATTTT. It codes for CASSQIQGESNQPQHF.

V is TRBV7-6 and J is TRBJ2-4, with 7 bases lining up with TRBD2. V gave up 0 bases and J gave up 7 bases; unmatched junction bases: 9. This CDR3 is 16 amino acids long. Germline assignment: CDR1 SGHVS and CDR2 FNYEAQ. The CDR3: CASSLAVGGDLNIQYF. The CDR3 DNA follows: TGTGCCAGCAGCTTAGCTGTGGGGGGGGATTTGAACATTCAGTACTTC.

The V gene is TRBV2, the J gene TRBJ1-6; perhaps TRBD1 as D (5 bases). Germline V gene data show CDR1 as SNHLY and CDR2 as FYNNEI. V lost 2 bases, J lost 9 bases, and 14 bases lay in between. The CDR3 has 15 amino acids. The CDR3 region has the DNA TGTGCCAGCAGTGAATGGGCAGGGTTGGGTTCACCCCTCCACTTT. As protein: CASSEWAGLGSPLHF.

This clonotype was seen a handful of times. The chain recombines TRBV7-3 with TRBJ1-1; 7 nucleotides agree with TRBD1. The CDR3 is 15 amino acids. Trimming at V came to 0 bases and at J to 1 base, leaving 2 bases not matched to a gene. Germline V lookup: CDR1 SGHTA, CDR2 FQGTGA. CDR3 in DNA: TGTGCCAGCAGCTTAACAGGGGGCAAGAACACTGAAGCTTTCTTT. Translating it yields CASSLTGGKNTEAFF. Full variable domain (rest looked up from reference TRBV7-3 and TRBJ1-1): GAGVSQTPSNKVTEKGKYVELRCDPISGHTALYWYRQSLGQGPEFLIYFQGTGAADDSGLPNDRFFAVRPEGSVSTLKIQRTERGDSAVYLCASSLTGGKNTEAFFGQGTRLTVV.

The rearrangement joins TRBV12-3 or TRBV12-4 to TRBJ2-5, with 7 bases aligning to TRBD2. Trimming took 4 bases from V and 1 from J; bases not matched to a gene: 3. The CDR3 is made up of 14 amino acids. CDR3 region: CASSSSGAQETQYF. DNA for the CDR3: TGTGCCAGCAGTTCCAGCGGGGCCCAAGAGACCCAGTACTTC.